These 21 T cell receptor beta chains originate from one sample sequenced in a study of T-cell reconstitution after alpha-beta-depleted transplantation in children. The TCRbeta library incorporated unique molecular identifiers. TCRdb called the PCR reads again in MiXCR, with one record for every CDR3 protein. Among approximately 83,000 distinct CDR3 sequences listed, 7% to 10% were seen once. The sequences come from PBMCs from the stem cell graft donor, collected from the stem cell graft. Every receptor here comes from a human donor who donated a stem cell graft to a child with congenital amegakaryocytic thrombocytopenia.

This clonotype was detected ten times or more. This chain uses TRBV15 with TRBJ1-2, with D possibly matching TRBD1 (6 bases). This CDR3 spans 15 amino acids. The V gene lost 0 bases and the J gene lost 8 bases, with 16 bases spanning the gap. Germline CDR1 reads LNHNV; CDR2 reads YYDKDF (reference sequence). The CDR3 sequence is CATSRDLGTGRGYTF. The CDR3 DNA is TGTGCCACCAGCAGAGATCTCGGTACAGGGCGAGGCTACACCTTC.

At least ten counts were recorded for this clonotype. In DNA, the CDR3 is TGTGCCAGCAGTTACTCGGGGACAGGGGAAGAGACCCAGTACTTC. It translates to CASSYSGTGEETQYF. This rearrangement joins TRBV6-5 to TRBJ2-5; TRBD1 aligns across 10 bases. J lost 3 bases, V lost 0 bases, and 1 base had no gene match. This CDR3 spans 15 amino acids. CDR1 and CDR2 from the germline V gene are MNHEY and SVGAGI.

The rearrangement joins TRBV20-1 to TRBJ2-7; unclear D gene. The germline V and J ends were trimmed by 3 bases and 0 bases, with 6 bases remaining between them. This CDR3 region has 12 residues. From germline, CDR1 is DFQATT and CDR2 SNEGSKA (reference sequence). CDR3 DNA: TGCAGTGCTAGTGGGAACTCCTACGAGCAGTACTTC. Amino acid sequence: CSASGNSYEQYF.

The table lists this clonotype with many counts. This chain joins TRBV5-1 and TRBJ1-1; no reliable D call. V lost 1 base and J lost 0, with 13 bases in between. Germline V gives CDR1 SGHRS, CDR2 YFSETQ. The CDR3 covers 16 residues. The CDR3 spells CASSLFRGLVNTEAFF. In DNA, the CDR3 is TGCGCCAGCAGCTTGTTTCGGGGTCTCGTGAACACTGAAGCTTTCTTT.

This clonotype has a count of ten or more. The chain links TRBV20-1 to TRBJ1-2; D uncertain. V was shortened by 5 bases and J by 1 base, with 8 bases between the two germline ends. Germline CDR1 is DFQATT and CDR2 is SNEGSKA (reference sequence). The CDR3 contains 12 residues. Here the CDR3 reads CSASGDNYGYTF. The CDR3 DNA follows: TGCAGTGCTTCTGGGGATAACTATGGCTACACCTTC.

In this sample, this clonotype turned up a few times. The chain is built from TRBV28 and TRBJ2-5; TRBD2 matches 9 bases. V trimming: 3 bases; J trimming: 1 base; junction bases outside the gene matches: 9. This CDR3 is 17 amino acids long. CDR1 is MDHEN, CDR2 SYDVKM, per germline. This CDR3 is CASSLVPGLAVQETQYF. CDR3 bases: TGTGCCAGCAGTTTGGTGCCGGGACTAGCAGTCCAAGAGACCCAGTACTTC.

This clonotype was seen ten or more times. The V and J genes are TRBV20-1 and TRBJ2-1; D not resolved. CDR1 and CDR2 from the germline V gene are DFQATT and SNEGSKA (reference sequence). The V end was cut by 2 bases, the J end by 3 bases, with 14 bases between. The CDR3 runs 15 residues. In DNA form, the CDR3 reads TGCAGTGCTAGAATGGCTTCAAAAGTCTACAATGAGCAGTTCTTC. As protein: CSARMASKVYNEQFF.

This clonotype has at least ten counts. J is TRBJ2-7 and V is TRBV5-1; 8 bases are a match to TRBD2. From germline, CDR1 is SGHRS and CDR2 YFSETQ. With 0 bases clipped from V and 3 bases from J, the junction kept 8 bases outside the gene matches. CDR3 size: 16 residues. CDR3 amino acids: CASSLELAGTYYEQYF. The CDR3 nucleotides read TGCGCCAGCAGCTTGGAATTAGCGGGGACGTACTACGAGCAGTACTTC.

The J gene is TRBJ2-1, the V gene TRBV27; D possibly corresponds to TRBD2 (6 bases). Trimming cost V 4 bases and J 2 bases, with 12 bases left between them. This CDR3 comprises 15 residues. The germline gives CDR1 MNHEY, CDR2 SMNVEV (reference sequence). DNA for the CDR3: TGTGCCAGCAGTTCACCGACTAGACCCTACAATGAGCAGTTCTTC. Its translation is CASSSPTRPYNEQFF.

This clonotype was counted at least ten times. The chain carries TRBV5-1 and TRBJ2-3; TRBD2 agrees at 11 bases. Germline V lookup: CDR1 SGHRS, CDR2 YFSETQ. This CDR3 spans 15 amino acids. V lost 5 bases, J lost 2 bases, and 4 bases stayed unmatched. CDR3 region: CASRGGLADTDTQYF. The CDR3 nucleotides are TGCGCCAGCAGAGGGGGACTAGCGGACACAGATACGCAGTATTTT.

This clonotype was found a few times. CDR3 region: CAIRSSSGRDSEQYF. The DNA for the CDR3 is TGTGCCATCAGGAGTTCTAGCGGGAGGGACAGCGAGCAGTACTTC. The rearrangement links TRBV10-3 to TRBJ2-7; 12 bases are shared with TRBD2. Germline V CDR1 and CDR2: ENHRY, SYGVKD. The CDR3 length is 15 residues. Trimming at V came to 6 bases and at J to 6 bases, leaving 9 bases not matched to a gene.

There are many counts of this clonotype. V gene TRBV12-3 or TRBV12-4 combines with J gene TRBJ1-1; tentatively, D is TRBD1 (5 bases). V was pared by 4 bases and J by 6 bases, with 9 bases between. The CDR3 is made up of 12 amino acids. As DNA, the CDR3 is TGTGCCAGCAGTTCATCGGGACCTGAAGCTTTCTTT. Translation gives CASSSSGPEAFF.

This clonotype has a count of ten or more. The chain joins TRBV28 to TRBJ2-7; D gene uncertain. V was shortened by 2 bases and J by 4 bases, with 6 bases between the two germline ends. CDR1 is MDHEN, CDR2 SYDVKM, per germline. The CDR3 spans 12 residues. The chain's CDR3 is CASSLTGYEQYF. The CDR3 DNA sequence: TGTGCCAGCAGTTTAACCGGGTACGAGCAGTACTTC.

Many counts were recorded for this clonotype. The chain carries TRBV15 and TRBJ2-3; 9 bases line up with TRBD2. V lost 3 bases, J lost 0 bases, and 4 bases stayed unmatched. CDR1 is LNHNV and CDR2 is YYDKDF in the germline V gene (reference sequence). The CDR3 extends over 16 amino acids. In nucleotides, the CDR3 is TGTGCCACCAGCAGGGGAAGCGGGGGGAGCACAGATACGCAGTATTTT. Translated, it gives CATSRGSGGSTDTQYF.

This clonotype was detected ten times or more. The rearrangement joins TRBV7-2 to TRBJ2-3; D tentatively reads TRBD1 or TRBD2 (6 bases each). CDR3 length: 15 amino acids. Trimming removed 1 base from V and 6 bases from J, with 14 bases in between. Per germline, CDR1 SGHTA and CDR2 FQGNSA. The CDR3 spells CASSLVAGRGDTQYF. The DNA of the CDR3 is TGTGCCAGCAGCTTAGTCGCGGGAAGGGGGGATACGCAGTATTTT.

Remarks on this clonotype: A single base separates this from a much larger clone, so it may be a read error. The chain carries TRBV3-1 and TRBJ1-2; a possible D gene is TRBD1 (5 bases). The ends were cut back, 5 bases at V and 7 bases at J, with 17 bases in the middle. The CDR3 is 14 amino acids. Per the germline V gene, CDR1 is LGHDT and CDR2 is YNNKEL (reference sequence). CDR3 sequence: CASSSQSDGGGYTF. The CDR3 DNA sequence: TGTGCCAGCAGCTCTCAAAGTGACGGGGGTGGCTACACCTTC. The variable domain in full, with the rest retrieved from reference TRBV3-1 and TRBJ1-2, is DTAVSQTPKYLVTQMGNDKSIKCEQNLGHDTMYWYKQDSKKFLKIMFSYNNKELIINETVPNRFSPKSPDKAHLNLHINSLELGDSAVYFCASSSQSDGGGYTFGSGTRLTVV.

As concerns this clonotype: At one boundary the junction diverges from the germline segment, which might be a read error. The chain employs TRBV29-1 and TRBJ1-3; D unclear. Germline V gene lookup returns CDR1 SQVTM and CDR2 ANQGSEA. CDR3 length: 14 residues. In nucleotides, the CDR3 is TGCAGCGTTGAAACACGGTCCGATGGAAACACCATATATTTC. Translation: CSVETRSDGNTIYF.

This clonotype was seen many times. The chain links TRBV7-2 to TRBJ2-7, with D possibly TRBD1 on 6 matching bases. The CDR3 extends over 14 amino acids. Germline V gene data show CDR1 as SGHTA and CDR2 as FQGNSA. V lost 1 base, J lost 2 bases, and 9 bases lay in between. As DNA, the CDR3 is TGTGCCAGCAGCTTAGACAGGGTACCCTACGAGCAGTACTTC. Residues: CASSLDRVPYEQYF.

The chain is built from TRBV3-1 and TRBJ1-5, with a tentative D call TRBD1 (6 bases). CDR1 and CDR2 (germline): LGHDT, YNNKEL (reference sequence). The V and J ends lost 11 bases and 7 bases respectively, with 15 bases between them. The CDR3 has 12 amino acids. The CDR3 region is CASCQRGQPQHF. The CDR3 coding sequence is TGTGCCTCCTGCCAAAGGGGGCAGCCCCAGCATTTT.

This clonotype was observed a handful of times. The chain has TRBV5-4 and TRBJ2-7; D is tentatively TRBD1 or TRBD2 (6 bases each). The ends were cut back, 7 bases at V and 4 bases at J, with 15 bases in the middle. CDR1 is SGHNT, CDR2 YYREEE, per germline (reference sequence). The CDR3 sequence is 13 residues long. The CDR3 DNA is TGTGCCAGCGTCCGGGGGCCTCCATACGAGCAGTACTTC. Translating gives CASVRGPPYEQYF.

V usage is TRBV20-1 and J usage is TRBJ1-2, with TRBD1 matching 8 bases. The germline V gene has CDR1 DFQATT and CDR2 SNEGSKA (reference sequence). V lost 5 bases and J lost 7; bases outside the gene matches: 6. CDR3 length: 12 residues. As DNA, the CDR3 is TGCAGTGCTCGGACAGGGAGAGGTGGCTACACCTTC. Translated, it gives CSARTGRGGYTF.